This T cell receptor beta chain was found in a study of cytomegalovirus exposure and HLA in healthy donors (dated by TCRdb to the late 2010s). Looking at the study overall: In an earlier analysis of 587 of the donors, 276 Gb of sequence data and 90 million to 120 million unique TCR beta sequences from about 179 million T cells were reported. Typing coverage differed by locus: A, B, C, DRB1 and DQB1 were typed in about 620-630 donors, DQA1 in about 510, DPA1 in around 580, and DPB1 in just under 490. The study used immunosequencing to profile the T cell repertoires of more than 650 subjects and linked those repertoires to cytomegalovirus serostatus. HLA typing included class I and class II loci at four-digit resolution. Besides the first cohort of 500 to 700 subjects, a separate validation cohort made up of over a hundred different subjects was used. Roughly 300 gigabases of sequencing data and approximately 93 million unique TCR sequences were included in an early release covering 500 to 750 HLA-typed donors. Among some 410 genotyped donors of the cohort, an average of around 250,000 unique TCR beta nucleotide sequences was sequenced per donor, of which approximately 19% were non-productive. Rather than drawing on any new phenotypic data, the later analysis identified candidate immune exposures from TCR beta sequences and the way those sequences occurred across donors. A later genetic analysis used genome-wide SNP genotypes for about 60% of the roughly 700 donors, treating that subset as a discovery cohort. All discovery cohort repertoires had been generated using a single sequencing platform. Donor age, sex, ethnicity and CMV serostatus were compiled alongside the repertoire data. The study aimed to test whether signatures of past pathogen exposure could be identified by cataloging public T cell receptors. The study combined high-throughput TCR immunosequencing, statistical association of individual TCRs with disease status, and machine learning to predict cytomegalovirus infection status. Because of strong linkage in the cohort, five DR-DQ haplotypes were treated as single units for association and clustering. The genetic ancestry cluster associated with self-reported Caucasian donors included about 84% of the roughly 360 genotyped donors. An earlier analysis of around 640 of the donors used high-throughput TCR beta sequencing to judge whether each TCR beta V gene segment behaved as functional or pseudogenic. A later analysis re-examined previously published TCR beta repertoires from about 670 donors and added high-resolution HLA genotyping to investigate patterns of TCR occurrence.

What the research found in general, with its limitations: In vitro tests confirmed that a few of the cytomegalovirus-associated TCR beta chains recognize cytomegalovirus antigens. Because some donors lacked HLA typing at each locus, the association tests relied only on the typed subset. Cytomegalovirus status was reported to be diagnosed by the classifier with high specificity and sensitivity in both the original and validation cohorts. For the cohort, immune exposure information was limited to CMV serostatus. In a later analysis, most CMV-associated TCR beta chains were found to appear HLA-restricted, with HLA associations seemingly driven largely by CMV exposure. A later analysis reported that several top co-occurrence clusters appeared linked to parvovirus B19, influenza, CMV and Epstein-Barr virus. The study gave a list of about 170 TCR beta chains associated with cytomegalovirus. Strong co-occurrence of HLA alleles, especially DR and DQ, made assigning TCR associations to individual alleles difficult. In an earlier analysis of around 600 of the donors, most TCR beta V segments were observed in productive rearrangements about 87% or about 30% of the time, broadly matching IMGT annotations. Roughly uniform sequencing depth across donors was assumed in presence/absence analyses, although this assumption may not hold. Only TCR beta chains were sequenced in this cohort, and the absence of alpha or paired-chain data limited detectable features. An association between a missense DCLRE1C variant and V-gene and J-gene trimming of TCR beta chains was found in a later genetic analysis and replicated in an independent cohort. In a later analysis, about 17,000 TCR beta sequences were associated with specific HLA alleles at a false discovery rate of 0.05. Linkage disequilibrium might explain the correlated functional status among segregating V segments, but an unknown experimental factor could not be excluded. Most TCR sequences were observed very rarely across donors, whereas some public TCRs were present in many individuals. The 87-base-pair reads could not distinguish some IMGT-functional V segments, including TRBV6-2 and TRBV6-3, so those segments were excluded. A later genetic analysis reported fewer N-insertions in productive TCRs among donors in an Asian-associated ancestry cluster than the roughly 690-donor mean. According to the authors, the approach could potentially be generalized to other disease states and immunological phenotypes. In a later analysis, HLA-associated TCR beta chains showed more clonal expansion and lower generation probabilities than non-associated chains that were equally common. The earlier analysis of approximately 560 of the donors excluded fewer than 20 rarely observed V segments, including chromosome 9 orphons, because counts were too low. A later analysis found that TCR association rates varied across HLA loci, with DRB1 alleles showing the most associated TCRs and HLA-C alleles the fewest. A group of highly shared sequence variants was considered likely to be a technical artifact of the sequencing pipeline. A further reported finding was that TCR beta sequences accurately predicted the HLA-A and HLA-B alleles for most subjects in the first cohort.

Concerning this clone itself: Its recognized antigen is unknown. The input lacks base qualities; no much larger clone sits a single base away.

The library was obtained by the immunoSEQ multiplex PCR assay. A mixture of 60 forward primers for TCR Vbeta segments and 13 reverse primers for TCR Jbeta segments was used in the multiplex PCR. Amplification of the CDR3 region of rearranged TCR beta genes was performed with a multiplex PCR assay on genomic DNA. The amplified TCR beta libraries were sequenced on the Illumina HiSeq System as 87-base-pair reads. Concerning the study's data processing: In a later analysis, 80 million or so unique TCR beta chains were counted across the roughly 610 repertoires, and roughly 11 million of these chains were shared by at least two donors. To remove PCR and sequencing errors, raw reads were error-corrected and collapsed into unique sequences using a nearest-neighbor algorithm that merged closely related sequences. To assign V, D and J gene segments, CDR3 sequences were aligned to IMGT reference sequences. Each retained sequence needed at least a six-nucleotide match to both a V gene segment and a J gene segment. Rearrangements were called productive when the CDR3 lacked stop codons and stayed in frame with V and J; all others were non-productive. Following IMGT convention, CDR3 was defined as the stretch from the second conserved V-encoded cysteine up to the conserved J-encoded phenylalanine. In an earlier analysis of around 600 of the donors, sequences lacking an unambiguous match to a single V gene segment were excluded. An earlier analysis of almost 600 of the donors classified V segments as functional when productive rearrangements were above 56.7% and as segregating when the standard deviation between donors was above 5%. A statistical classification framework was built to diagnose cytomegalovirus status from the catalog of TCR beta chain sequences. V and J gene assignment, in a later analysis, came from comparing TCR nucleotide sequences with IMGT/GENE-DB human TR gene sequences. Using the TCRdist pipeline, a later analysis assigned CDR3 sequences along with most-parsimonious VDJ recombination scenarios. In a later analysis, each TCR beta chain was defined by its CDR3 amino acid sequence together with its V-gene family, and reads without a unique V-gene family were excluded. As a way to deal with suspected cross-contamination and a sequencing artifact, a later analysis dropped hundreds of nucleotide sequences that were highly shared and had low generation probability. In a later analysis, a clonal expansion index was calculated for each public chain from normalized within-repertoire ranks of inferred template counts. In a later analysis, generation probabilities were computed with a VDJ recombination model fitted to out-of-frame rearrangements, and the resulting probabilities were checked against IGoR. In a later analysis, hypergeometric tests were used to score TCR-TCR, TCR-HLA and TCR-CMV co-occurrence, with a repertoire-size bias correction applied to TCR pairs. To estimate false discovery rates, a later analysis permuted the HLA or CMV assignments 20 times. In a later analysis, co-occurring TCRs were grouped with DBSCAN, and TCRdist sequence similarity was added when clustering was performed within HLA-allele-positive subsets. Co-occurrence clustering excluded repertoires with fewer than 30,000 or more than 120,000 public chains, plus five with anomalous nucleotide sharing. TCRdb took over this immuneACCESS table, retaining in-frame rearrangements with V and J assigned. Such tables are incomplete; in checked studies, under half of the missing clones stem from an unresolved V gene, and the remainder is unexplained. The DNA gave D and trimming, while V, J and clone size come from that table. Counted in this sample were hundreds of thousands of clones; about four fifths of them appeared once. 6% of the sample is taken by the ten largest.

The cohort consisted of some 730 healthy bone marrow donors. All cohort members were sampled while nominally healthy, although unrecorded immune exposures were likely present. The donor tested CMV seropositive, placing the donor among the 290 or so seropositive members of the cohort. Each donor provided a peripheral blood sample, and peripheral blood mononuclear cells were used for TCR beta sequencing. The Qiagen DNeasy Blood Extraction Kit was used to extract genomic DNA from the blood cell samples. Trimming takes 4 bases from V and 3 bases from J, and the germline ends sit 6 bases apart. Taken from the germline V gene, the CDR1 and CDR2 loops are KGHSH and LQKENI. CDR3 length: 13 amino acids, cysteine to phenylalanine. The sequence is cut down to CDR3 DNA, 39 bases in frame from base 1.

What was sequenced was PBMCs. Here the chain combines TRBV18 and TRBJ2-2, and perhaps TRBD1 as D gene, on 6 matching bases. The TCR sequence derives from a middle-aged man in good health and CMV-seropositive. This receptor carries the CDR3 CASSRQDTGELFF. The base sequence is TGTGCCAGCTCACGACAGGACACCGGGGAGCTGTTTTTT.